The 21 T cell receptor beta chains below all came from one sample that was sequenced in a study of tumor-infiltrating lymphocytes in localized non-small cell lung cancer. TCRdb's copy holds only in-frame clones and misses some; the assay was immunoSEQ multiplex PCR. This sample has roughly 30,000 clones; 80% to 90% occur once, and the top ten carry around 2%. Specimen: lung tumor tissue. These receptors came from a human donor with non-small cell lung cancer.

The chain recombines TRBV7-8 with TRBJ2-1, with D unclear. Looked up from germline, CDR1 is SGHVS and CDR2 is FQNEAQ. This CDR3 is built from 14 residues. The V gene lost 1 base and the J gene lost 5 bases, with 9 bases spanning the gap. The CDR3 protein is CASSLGSGNNEQFF. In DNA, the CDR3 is TGTGCCAGCAGCTTAGGGTCAGGTAACAATGAGCAGTTCTTC.

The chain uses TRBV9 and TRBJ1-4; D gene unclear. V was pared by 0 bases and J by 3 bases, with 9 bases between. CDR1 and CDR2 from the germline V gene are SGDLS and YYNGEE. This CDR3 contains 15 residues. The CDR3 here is CASSVAVGANEKLFF. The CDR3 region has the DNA TGTGCCAGCAGCGTAGCGGTGGGTGCTAATGAAAAACTGTTTTTT.

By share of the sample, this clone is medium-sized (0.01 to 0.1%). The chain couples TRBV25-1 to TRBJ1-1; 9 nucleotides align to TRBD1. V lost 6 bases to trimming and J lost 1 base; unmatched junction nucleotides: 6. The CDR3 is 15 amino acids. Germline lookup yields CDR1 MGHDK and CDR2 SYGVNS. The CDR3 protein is CASRLWGQGNTEAFF. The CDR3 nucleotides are TGTGCCAGCAGGTTGTGGGGACAGGGGAACACTGAAGCTTTCTTT.

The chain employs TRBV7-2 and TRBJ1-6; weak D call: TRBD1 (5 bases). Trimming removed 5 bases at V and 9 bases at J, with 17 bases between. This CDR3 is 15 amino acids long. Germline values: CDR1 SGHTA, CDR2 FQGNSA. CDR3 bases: TGTGCCAGCAGCCCCCTGGGAGGGGAGGCTTCACCCCTCCACTTT. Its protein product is CASSPLGGEASPLHF. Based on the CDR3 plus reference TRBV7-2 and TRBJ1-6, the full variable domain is GAGVSQSPSNKVTEKGKDVELRCDPISGHTALYWYRQSLGQGLEFLIYFQGNSAPDKSGLPSDRFSAERTGGSVSTLTIQRTQQEDSAVYLCASSPLGGEASPLHFGNGTRLTVT.

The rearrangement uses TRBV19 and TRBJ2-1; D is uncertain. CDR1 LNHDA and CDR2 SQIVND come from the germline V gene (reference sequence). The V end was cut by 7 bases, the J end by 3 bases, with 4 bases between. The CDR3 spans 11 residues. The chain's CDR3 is CASNNYNEQFF. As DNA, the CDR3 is TGTGCCAGTAATAACTACAATGAGCAGTTCTTC.

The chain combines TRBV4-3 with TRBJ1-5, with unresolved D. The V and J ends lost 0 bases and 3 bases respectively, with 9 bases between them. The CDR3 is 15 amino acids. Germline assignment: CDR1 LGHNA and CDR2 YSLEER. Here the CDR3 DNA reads TGCGCCAGCAGCCAAGAAGAGGGCAACAATCAGCCCCAGCATTTT. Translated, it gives CASSQEEGNNQPQHF.

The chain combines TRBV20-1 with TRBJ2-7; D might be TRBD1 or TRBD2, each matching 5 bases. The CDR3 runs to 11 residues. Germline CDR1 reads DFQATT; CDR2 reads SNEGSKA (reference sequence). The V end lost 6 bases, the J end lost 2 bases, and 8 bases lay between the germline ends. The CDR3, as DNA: TGCAGTGCGGGGGAAACCTACGAGCAGTACTTC. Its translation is CSAGETYEQYF.

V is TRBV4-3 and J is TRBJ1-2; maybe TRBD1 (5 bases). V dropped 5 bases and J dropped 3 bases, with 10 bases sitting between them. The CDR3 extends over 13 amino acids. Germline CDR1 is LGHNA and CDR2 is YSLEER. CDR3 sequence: CASSSTGDYGYTF. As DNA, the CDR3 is TGCGCCAGCAGCTCCACGGGGGACTATGGCTACACCTTC.

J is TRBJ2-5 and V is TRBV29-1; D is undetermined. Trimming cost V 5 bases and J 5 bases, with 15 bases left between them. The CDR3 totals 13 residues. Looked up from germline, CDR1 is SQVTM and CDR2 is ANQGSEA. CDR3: CSVLRQVGETQYF. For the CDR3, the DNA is TGCAGCGTTCTACGTCAGGTGGGGGAGACCCAGTACTTC.

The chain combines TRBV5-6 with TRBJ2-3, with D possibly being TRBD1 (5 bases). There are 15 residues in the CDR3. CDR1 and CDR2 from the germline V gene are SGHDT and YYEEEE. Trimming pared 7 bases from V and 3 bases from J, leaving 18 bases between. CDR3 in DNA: TGTGCCAGCCGCCGACCAGGGATGAGGACAGATACGCAGTATTTT. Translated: CASRRPGMRTDTQYF.

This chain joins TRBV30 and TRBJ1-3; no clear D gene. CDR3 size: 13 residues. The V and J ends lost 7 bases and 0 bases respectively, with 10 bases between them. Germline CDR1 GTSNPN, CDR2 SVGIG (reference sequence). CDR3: CASGLYSGNTIYF. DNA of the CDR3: TGTGCCTCGGGTCTCTACTCTGGAAACACCATATATTTT. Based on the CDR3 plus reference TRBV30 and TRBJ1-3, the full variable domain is SQTIHQWPATLVQPVGSPLSLECTVEGTSNPNLYWYRQAAGRGLQLLFYSVGIGQISSEVPQNLSASRPQDRQFILSSKKLLLSDSGFYLCASGLYSGNTIYFGEGSWLTVV.

The CDR3 DNA reads TGTGCCAGCAGCCCCACACGACGGTCCAACACAGATACGCAGTATTTT. It yields the protein CASSPTRRSNTDTQYF. The gene calls are TRBV7-9 and TRBJ2-3; no clear D. Germline-derived CDR1 and CDR2 are SEHNR and FQNEAQ (reference sequence). The CDR3 totals 16 residues. V was trimmed by 5 bases and J by 2 bases, leaving 17 bases between them.

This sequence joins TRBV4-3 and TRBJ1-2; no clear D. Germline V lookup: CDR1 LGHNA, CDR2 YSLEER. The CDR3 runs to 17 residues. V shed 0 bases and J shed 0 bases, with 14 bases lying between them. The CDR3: CASSQDLVDGANYGYTF. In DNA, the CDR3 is TGCGCCAGCAGCCAAGACCTGGTGGACGGAGCTAACTATGGCTACACCTTC.

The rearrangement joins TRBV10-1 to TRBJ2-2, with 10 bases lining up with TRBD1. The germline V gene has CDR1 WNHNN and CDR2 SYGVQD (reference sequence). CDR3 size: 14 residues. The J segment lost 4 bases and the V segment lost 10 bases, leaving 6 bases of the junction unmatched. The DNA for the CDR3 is TGCGCCACCTTCCGGGACAGGGGCACCGGGGAGCTGTTTTTT. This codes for CATFRDRGTGELFF.

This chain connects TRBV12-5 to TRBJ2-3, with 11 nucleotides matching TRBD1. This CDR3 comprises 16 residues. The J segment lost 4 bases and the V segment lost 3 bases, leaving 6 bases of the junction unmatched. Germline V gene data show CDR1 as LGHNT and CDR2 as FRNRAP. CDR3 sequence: CASGFVRGQGADTQYF. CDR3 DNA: TGTGCTAGTGGTTTTGTTAGGGGACAGGGGGCAGATACGCAGTATTTT.

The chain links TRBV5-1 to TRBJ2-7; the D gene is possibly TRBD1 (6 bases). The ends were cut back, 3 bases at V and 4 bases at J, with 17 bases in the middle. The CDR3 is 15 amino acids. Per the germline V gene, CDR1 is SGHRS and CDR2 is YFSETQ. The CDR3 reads CASSSSSRGFYEQYF. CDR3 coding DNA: TGCGCCAGCAGCTCATCGAGCAGGGGCTTTTACGAGCAGTACTTC.

In nucleotides, the CDR3 is TGCGCCAGCAGCCAAGAGGACCCCTCTTCTAGCGGGGGATATGAGCAGTTCTTC. Residues: CASSQEDPSSSGGYEQFF. The V gene is TRBV4-3, the J gene TRBJ2-1, with 10 bases identical to TRBD2. Germline V lookup: CDR1 LGHNA, CDR2 YSLEER. This CDR3 has 18 amino acids. Germline trimming cut 0 bases from V and 8 bases from J; bases unmatched to any gene: 13.

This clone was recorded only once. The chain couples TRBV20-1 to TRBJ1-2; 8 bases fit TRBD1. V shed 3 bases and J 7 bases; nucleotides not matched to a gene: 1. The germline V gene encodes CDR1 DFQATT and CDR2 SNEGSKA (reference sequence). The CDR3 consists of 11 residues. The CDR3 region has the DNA TGCAGTGCTAGGACAGGGGCTGGCTACACCTTC. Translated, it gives CSARTGAGYTF.

For the CDR3, the DNA is TGTGCCAGCAGCTCCCCTCCGGGACAGGGGGGTAGCTATGGCTACACCTTC. Translation: CASSSPPGQGGSYGYTF. J is TRBJ1-2 and V is TRBV5-4; the match to TRBD1 covers 11 bases. The junction had 11 bases not matched to a gene; V was cut back by 3 bases and J by 4 bases. The CDR3 is 17 residues long. Germline CDR1 and CDR2: SGHNT and YYREEE (reference sequence).

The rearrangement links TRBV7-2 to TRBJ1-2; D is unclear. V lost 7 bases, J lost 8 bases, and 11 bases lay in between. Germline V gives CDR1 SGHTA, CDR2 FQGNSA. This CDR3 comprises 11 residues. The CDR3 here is CASTNGGGYTF. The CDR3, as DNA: TGTGCCAGCACCAACGGAGGGGGCTACACCTTC.

As DNA, the CDR3 is TGTGCCAGTAGTGCGGGGGTTGGGAATCAGCCCCAGCATTTT. It is translated as CASSAGVGNQPQHF. The rearrangement joins TRBV19 to TRBJ1-5; a possible D gene is TRBD1 (5 bases). Looked up from germline, CDR1 is LNHDA and CDR2 is SQIVND (reference sequence). The CDR3 covers 14 residues. V lost 5 bases and J 4 bases, leaving 12 bases between the germline ends.